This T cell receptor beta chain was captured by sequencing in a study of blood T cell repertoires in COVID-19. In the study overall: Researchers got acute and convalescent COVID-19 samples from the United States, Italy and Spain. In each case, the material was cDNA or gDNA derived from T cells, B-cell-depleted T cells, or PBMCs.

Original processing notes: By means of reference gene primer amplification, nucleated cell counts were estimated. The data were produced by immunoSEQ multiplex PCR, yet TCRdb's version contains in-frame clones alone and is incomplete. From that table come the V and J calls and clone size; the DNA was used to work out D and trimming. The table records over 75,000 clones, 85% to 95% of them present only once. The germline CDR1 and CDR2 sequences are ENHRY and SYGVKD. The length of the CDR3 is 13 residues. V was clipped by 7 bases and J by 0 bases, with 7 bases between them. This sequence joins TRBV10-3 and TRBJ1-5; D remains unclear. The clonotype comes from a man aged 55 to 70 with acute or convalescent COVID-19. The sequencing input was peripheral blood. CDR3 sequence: CAITEHSNQPQHF. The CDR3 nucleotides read TGTGCCATCACGGAGCATAGCAATCAGCCCCAGCATTTT.